This T cell receptor (beta chain) was sequenced in a study of patients and donors after allogeneic stem cell transplantation. Germline CDR1 reads ENHRY; CDR2 reads SYGVKD. The V end lost 4 bases, the J end lost 5 bases, and 6 bases lay between the germline ends. This CDR3 has 12 residues. One entry per CDR3 protein results from TCRdb running MiXCR on the RT-PCR reads. This sample yields about 210,000 distinct CDR3 sequences, of which about 38% are seen a single time; 11% belongs to the top ten. V and J are TRBV10-3 and TRBJ2-1, with D hard to call. Sequencing was performed on blood, either unsorted or a sorted T cell fraction (not recorded which). The receptor comes from a human donor who was either an allogeneic HSCT recipient or a stem cell or donor lymphocyte infusion donor (not recorded which). It is not recorded whose cells these are; they may come from a transplant donor. The DNA of the CDR3 is TGTGCCATCAGTGGATCACACAATGAGCAGTTCTTC. Protein: CAISGSHNEQFF.